The rows below give T cell receptor beta chains drawn from one sample of a study of blood T cell repertoires in COVID-19. This table comes from immunoSEQ multiplex PCR, and its TCRdb copy is limited to in-frame clones, with some not included. The sample consists of roughly 150,000 clones, approximately 88% of them appearing once. The sequenced sample consisted of peripheral blood. These receptors all stem from a human donor in a cohort sampled during active COVID-19. CDR3s leave out the opening cysteine and the closing phenylalanine or tryptophan. The order of the fields is CDR3 protein, J gene, CDR3 length, V gene, clone size. The listing skips clone size in some rows; elsewhere it reads once, few, many or a size class.

cdr3_aa: AISEGSGKTGELF
j_call: TRBJ2-2
cdr3_length: 13
v_call: TRBV10-3
clone_size: -

cdr3_aa: SVEEGRGGYNEQF
j_call: TRBJ2-1
cdr3_length: 13
v_call: TRBV29-1
clone_size: -

cdr3_aa: ASSRGLSSNQPQH
j_call: TRBJ1-5
cdr3_length: 13
v_call: TRBV6-5
clone_size: -

cdr3_aa: ASSLGLAGGLDTQY
j_call: TRBJ2-3
cdr3_length: 14
v_call: TRBV7-2
clone_size: -

cdr3_aa: ASSQVFIGSSYEQY
j_call: TRBJ2-7
cdr3_length: 14
v_call: TRBV4-1
clone_size: -

cdr3_aa: ASSPGNTGELF
j_call: TRBJ2-2
cdr3_length: 11
v_call: TRBV9
clone_size: -

cdr3_aa: ASSLQFRGNYGYT
j_call: TRBJ1-2
cdr3_length: 13
v_call: TRBV27
clone_size: -

cdr3_aa: ASSLDRTSADTQY
j_call: TRBJ2-3
cdr3_length: 13
v_call: TRBV11-3
clone_size: -

cdr3_aa: ASLNPGQHYT
j_call: TRBJ1-2
cdr3_length: 10
v_call: TRBV19
clone_size: -

cdr3_aa: ASRLRFGSRNTEAF
j_call: TRBJ1-1
cdr3_length: 14
v_call: TRBV2
clone_size: -

cdr3_aa: ASSVARDRVGVRDGYT
j_call: TRBJ1-2
cdr3_length: 16
v_call: TRBV9
clone_size: -

cdr3_aa: ASSLGAGAQETQY
j_call: TRBJ2-5
cdr3_length: 13
v_call: TRBV5-1
clone_size: -

cdr3_aa: ASSLVARSREQF
j_call: TRBJ2-1
cdr3_length: 12
v_call: TRBV5-1
clone_size: -

cdr3_aa: ASSQGEYSYEQY
j_call: TRBJ2-7
cdr3_length: 12
v_call: TRBV4-3
clone_size: -

cdr3_aa: ASSQDAGANYGYT
j_call: TRBJ1-2
cdr3_length: 13
v_call: TRBV14
clone_size: -

cdr3_aa: ASSQVTSATAF
j_call: TRBJ1-1
cdr3_length: 11
v_call: TRBV3-1/TRBV3-2
clone_size: -

cdr3_aa: ASSDRPGTPPLSHEQY
j_call: TRBJ2-7
cdr3_length: 16
v_call: TRBV9
clone_size: -

cdr3_aa: ASSYGGNTGELF
j_call: TRBJ2-2
cdr3_length: 12
v_call: TRBV7-9
clone_size: -

cdr3_aa: ATSRGGRAPPNYGYT
j_call: TRBJ1-2
cdr3_length: 15
v_call: TRBV15
clone_size: -

cdr3_aa: ASSQAGSQPQH
j_call: TRBJ1-5
cdr3_length: 11
v_call: TRBV4-1
clone_size: -

cdr3_aa: ASSPQGRFSGANVLT
j_call: TRBJ2-6
cdr3_length: 15
v_call: TRBV19
clone_size: once

cdr3_aa: ASSQLLYNEQF
j_call: TRBJ2-1
cdr3_length: 11
v_call: TRBV4-1
clone_size: once

cdr3_aa: ASSQDWRGTEAF
j_call: TRBJ1-1
cdr3_length: 12
v_call: TRBV4-2
clone_size: -

cdr3_aa: ASSLGEGQNYEQY
j_call: TRBJ2-7
cdr3_length: 13
v_call: TRBV7-9
clone_size: -

cdr3_aa: ASSYDFRVGYT
j_call: TRBJ1-2
cdr3_length: 11
v_call: TRBV6-6
clone_size: -

cdr3_aa: ASSFGQAKEKLF
j_call: TRBJ1-4
cdr3_length: 12
v_call: TRBV5-1
clone_size: -

cdr3_aa: ASSFGGSYEQY
j_call: TRBJ2-7
cdr3_length: 11
v_call: TRBV5-1
clone_size: -

cdr3_aa: ASRPTGGSNQPQH
j_call: TRBJ1-5
cdr3_length: 13
v_call: TRBV6-5
clone_size: -

cdr3_aa: ASSLAGLGTGQPQH
j_call: TRBJ1-5
cdr3_length: 14
v_call: TRBV7-2
clone_size: -